This entry describes one T cell receptor (beta chain). The protocol was immunoSEQ multiplex PCR, while the TCRdb copy is restricted to in-frame clones and leaves out a portion. Of under 150,000 clones in the sample, around 83% were seen once. The sample originates from a study of PD-1 blockade in mismatch repair-deficient tumors. Every patient had mismatch repair deficiency by PCR or immunohistochemistry. V lost 8 bases and J 5 bases, leaving 18 bases between the germline ends. Germline V gene data show CDR1 as SGHDN and CDR2 as FVKESK. This CDR3 comprises 14 residues. Sequencing was performed on peripheral blood, taken 44 weeks after starting pembrolizumab. This TCR was sampled from an adult with mismatch repair-deficient cancer. The rearrangement links TRBV14 to TRBJ1-1, with D maybe TRBD1 (6 bases). The CDR3 sequence is CASQLGGLGTEAFF. CDR3 nucleotide sequence: TGTGCCAGCCAACTGGGGGGGCTCGGGACTGAAGCTTTCTTT.